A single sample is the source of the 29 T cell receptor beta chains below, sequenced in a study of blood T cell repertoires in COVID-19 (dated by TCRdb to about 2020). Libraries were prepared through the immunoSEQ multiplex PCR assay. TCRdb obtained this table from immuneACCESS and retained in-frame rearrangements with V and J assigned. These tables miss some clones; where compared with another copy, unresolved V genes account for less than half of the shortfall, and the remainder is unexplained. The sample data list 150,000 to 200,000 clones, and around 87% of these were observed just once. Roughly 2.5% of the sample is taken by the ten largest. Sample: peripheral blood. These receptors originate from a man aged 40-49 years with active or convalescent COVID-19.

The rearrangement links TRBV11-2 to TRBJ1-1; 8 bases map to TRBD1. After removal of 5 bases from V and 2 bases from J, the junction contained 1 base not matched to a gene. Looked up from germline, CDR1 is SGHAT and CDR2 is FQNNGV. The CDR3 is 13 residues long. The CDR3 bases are TGTGCCAGCAGCCAGGGGGCCAACACTGAAGCTTTCTTT. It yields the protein CASSQGANTEAFF.

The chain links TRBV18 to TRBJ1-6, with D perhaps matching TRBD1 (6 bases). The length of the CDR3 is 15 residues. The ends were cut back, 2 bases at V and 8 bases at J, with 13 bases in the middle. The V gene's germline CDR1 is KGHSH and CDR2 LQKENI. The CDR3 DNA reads TGTGCCAGCTCACCAAGGACAGATCCTTATTCACCCCTCCACTTT. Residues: CASSPRTDPYSPLHF. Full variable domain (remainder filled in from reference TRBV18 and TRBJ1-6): NAGVMQNPRHLVRRRGQEARLRCSPMKGHSHVYWYRQLPEEGLKFMVYLQKENIIDESGMPKERFSAEFPKEGPSILRIQQVVRGDSAAYFCASSPRTDPYSPLHFGNGTRLTVT.

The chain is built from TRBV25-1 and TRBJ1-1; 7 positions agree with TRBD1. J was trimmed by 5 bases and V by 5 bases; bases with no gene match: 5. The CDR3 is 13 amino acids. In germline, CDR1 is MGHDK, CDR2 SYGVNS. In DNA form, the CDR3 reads TGTGCCAGCAGTCCAGGGGGTGATACTGAAGCTTTCTTT. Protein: CASSPGGDTEAFF. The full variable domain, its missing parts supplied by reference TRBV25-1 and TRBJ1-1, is EADIYQTPRYLVIGTGKKITLECSQTMGHDKMYWYQQDPGMELHLIHYSYGVNSTEKGDLSSESTVSRIRTEHFPLTLESARPSHTSQYLCASSPGGDTEAFFGQGTRLTVV.

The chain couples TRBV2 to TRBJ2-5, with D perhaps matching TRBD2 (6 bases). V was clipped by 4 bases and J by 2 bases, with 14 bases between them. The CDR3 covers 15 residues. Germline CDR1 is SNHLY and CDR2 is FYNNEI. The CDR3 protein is CASSVRRGGQETQYF. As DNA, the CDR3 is TGTGCCAGCAGTGTACGGCGGGGAGGACAAGAGACCCAGTACTTC.

CDR3 in amino acids: CASSSRDRKREAFF. In nucleotides, the CDR3 is TGTGCCAGCAGTTCACGGGACAGGAAAAGAGAAGCTTTCTTT. The chain links TRBV28 to TRBJ1-1, with 8 bases that match TRBD1. The CDR3 is 14 residues long. Germline values: CDR1 MDHEN, CDR2 SYDVKM. Trimming removed 4 bases from V and 8 bases from J; junction bases left unmatched: 9.

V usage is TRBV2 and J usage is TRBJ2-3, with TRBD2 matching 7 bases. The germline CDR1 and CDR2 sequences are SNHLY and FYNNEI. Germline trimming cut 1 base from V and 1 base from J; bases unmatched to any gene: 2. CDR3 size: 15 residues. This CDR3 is CASSEGAGGTDTQYF. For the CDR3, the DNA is TGTGCCAGCAGTGAAGGGGCGGGGGGCACAGATACGCAGTATTTT.

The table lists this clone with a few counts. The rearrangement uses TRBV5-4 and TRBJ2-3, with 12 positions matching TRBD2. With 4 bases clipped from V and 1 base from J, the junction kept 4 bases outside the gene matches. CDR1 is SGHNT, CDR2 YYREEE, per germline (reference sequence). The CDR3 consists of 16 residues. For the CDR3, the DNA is TGTGCCAGCAGCCTCAGACTAGCGGGGGGCACAGATACGCAGTATTTT. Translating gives CASSLRLAGGTDTQYF.

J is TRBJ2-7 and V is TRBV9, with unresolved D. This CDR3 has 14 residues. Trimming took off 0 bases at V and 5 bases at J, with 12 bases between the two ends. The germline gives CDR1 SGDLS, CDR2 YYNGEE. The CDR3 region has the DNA TGTGCCAGCAGCGTAGAAGCCTACCCTAACGAGCAGTACTTC. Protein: CASSVEAYPNEQYF.

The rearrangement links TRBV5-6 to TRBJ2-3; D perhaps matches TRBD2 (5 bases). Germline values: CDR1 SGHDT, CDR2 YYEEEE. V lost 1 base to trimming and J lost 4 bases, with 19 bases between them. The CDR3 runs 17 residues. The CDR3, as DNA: TGTGCCAGCAGCTTGTGGTCCCCACGAGCGGTCTCAGATACGCAGTATTTT. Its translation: CASSLWSPRAVSDTQYF. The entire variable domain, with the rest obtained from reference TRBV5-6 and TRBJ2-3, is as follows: DAGVTQSPTHLIKTRGQQVTLRCSPKSGHDTVSWYQQALGQGPQFIFQYYEEEERQRGNFPDRFSGHQFPNYSSELNVNALLLGDSALYLCASSLWSPRAVSDTQYFGPGTRLTVL.

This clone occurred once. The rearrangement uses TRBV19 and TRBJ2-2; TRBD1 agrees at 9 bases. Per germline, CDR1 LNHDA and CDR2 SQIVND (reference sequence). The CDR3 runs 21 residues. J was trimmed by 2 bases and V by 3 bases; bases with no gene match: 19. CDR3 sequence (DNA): TGTGCCAGTAGTATCGTAGGGGGGACAGGGACAACGCTGATCAACACCGGGGAGCTGTTTTTT. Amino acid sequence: CASSIVGGTGTTLINTGELFF.

The CDR3 sequence: CASQTSGGAADTQYF. The DNA for the CDR3 is TGCGCCAGCCAGACTAGCGGGGGGGCGGCAGATACGCAGTATTTT. The chain employs TRBV5-1 and TRBJ2-3; 14 bases map to TRBD2. Germline V CDR1 and CDR2: SGHRS, YFSETQ. There are 15 residues in the CDR3. V was pared by 7 bases and J by 4 bases, with 5 bases of the junction left unmatched.

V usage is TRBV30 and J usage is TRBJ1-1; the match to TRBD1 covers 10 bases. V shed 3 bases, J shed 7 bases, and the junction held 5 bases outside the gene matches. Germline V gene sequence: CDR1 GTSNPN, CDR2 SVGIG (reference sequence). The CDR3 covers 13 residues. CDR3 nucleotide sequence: TGTGCCTGGAGGAGGGACAGGGGAGTTGAAGCTTTCTTT. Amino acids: CAWRRDRGVEAFF. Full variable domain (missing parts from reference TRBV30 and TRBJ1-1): SQTIHQWPATLVQPVGSPLSLECTVEGTSNPNLYWYRQAAGRGLQLLFYSVGIGQISSEVPQNLSASRPQDRQFILSSKKLLLSDSGFYLCAWRRDRGVEAFFGQGTRLTVV.

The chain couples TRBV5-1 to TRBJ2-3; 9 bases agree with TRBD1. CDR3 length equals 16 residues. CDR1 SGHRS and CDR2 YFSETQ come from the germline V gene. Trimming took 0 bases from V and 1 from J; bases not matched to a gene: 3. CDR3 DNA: TGCGCCAGCAGCTTGGACCGACAGGGGGGCACAGATACGCAGTATTTT. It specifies CASSLDRQGGTDTQYF.

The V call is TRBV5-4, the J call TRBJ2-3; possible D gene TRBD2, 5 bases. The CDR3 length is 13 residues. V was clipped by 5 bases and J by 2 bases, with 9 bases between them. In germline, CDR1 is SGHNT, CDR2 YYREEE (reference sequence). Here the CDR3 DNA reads TGTGCCAGCAGAGAAGCGGTCACAGATACGCAGTATTTT. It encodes CASREAVTDTQYF.

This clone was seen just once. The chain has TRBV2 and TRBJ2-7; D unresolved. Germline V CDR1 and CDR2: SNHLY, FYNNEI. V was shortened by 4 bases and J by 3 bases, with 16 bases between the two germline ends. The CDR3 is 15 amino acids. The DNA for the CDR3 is TGTGCCAGCAGTGCAACAGAGCCCCCCCTCTACGAGCAGTACTTC. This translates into CASSATEPPLYEQYF. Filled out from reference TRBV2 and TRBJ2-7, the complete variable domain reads EPEVTQTPSHQVTQMGQEVILRCVPISNHLYFYWYRQILGQKVEFLVSFYNNEISEKSEIFDDQFSVERPDGSNFTLKIRSTKLEDSAMYFCASSATEPPLYEQYFGPGTRLTVT.

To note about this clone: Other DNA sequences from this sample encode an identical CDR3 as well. CDR3 coding DNA: TGTGCCAGCAGTCGAGGGTACGAGCAGTACTTC. This codes for CASSRGYEQYF. The chain combines TRBV6-5 with TRBJ2-7; D might be TRBD2 (5 bases). The CDR3 runs 11 residues. With 5 bases removed from V and 4 bases from J, the gap between germline ends came to 6 bases. Germline lookup yields CDR1 MNHEY and CDR2 SVGAGI.

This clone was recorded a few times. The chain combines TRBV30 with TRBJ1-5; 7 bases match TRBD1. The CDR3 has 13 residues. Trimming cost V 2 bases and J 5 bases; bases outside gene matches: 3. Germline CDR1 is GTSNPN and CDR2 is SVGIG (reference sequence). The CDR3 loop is CAWSRQGHQPQHF. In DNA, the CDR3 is TGTGCCTGGAGTAGACAGGGACATCAGCCCCAGCATTTT.

CDR3 amino acids: CASSRKVGPGGRYGYTF. The CDR3, as DNA: TGTGCCAGCAGCAGAAAGGTGGGTCCTGGGGGCCGCTATGGCTACACCTTC. This chain links TRBV21-1 with TRBJ1-2; TRBD1, the table's D call, was not compared with the DNA. TRBV21-1 is a pseudogene locus. The CDR3 totals 17 residues.

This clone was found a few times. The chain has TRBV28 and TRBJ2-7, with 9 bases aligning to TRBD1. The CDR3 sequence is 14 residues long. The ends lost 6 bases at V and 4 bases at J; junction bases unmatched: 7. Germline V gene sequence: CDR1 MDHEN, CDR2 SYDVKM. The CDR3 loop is CASSPGTGLYEQYF. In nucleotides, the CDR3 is TGTGCCAGCAGCCCCGGGACAGGGTTGTACGAGCAGTACTTC.

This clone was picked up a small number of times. The CDR3 nucleotides read TGCGCCAGCAGCTTGGCCTTGGACAGCACAACTTCCTATGGCTACACCTTC. Its translation: CASSLALDSTTSYGYTF. The chain carries TRBV5-1 and TRBJ1-2, with a possible D match to TRBD1 (6 bases). V lost 0 bases to trimming and J lost 4 bases, with 19 bases between them. The CDR3 totals 17 residues. Germline CDR1 SGHRS, CDR2 YFSETQ.

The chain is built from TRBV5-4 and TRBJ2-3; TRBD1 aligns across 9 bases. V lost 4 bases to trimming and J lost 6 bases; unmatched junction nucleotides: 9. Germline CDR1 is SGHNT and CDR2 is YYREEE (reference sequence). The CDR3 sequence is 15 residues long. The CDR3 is CASSLQTGGGDTQYF. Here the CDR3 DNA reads TGTGCCAGCAGCCTCCAGACAGGGGGAGGTGATACGCAGTATTTT.

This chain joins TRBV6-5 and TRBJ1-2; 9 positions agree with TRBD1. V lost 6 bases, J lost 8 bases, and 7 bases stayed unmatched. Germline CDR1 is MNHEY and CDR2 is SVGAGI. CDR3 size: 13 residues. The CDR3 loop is CASRADRGRGYTF. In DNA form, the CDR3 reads TGTGCCAGCAGGGCGGACAGGGGACGGGGCTACACCTTC.

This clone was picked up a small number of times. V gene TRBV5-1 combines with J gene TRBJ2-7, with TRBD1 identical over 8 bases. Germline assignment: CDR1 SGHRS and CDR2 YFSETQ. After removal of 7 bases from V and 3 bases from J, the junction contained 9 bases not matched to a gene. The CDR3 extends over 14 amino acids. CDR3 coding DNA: TGCGCCAGCTCTACCGGGGACAGGTACTACGAGCAGTACTTC. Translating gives CASSTGDRYYEQYF.

The CDR3: CASSDSSYGYTF. The CDR3 region has the DNA TGTGCCAGCAGCGACAGTTCCTATGGCTACACCTTC. The genes are TRBV7-9 and TRBJ1-2, with D possibly matching TRBD1 (5 bases). The CDR3 contains 12 residues. V was trimmed by 5 bases and J by 4 bases, leaving 8 bases between them. Germline V lookup: CDR1 SEHNR, CDR2 FQNEAQ (reference sequence).

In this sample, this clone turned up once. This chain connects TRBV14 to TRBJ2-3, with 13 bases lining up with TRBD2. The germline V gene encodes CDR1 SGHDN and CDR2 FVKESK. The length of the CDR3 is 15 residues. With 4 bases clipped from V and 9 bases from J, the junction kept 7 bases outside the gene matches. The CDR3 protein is CASSPLAGGFRTQYF. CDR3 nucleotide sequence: TGTGCCAGCAGCCCACTAGCGGGGGGGTTCAGGACGCAGTATTTT.

The CDR3 DNA is TGCAGTGCTTCCTACCAAGAGACCCAGTACTTC. Amino acids: CSASYQETQYF. This chain connects TRBV20-1 to TRBJ2-5, with unresolved D. Germline V CDR1 and CDR2: DFQATT, SNEGSKA (reference sequence). The CDR3 consists of 11 residues. Trimming removed 5 bases at V and 0 bases at J, with 4 bases between.

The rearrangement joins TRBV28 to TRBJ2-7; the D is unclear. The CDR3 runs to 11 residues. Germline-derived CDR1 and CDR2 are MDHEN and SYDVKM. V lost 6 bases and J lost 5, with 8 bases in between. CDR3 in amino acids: CASRLRDEQYF. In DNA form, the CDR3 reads TGTGCCAGCAGGCTCCGGGACGAGCAGTACTTC.

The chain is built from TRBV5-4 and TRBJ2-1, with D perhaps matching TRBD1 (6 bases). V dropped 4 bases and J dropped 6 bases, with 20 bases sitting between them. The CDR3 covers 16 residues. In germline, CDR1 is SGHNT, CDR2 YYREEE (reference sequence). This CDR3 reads CASSARGRGFRNEQFF. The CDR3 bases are TGTGCCAGCAGCGCCCGGGGCAGGGGTTTTCGCAATGAGCAGTTCTTC.

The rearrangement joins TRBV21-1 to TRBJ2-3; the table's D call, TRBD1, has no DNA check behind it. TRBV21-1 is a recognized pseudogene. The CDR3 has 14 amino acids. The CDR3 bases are TGTGCCAGCAGCAAAGCTCAAAAGCCAGGTACGCAGTATTTT. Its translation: CASSKAQKPGTQYF.